The clone carrying this T cell receptor (beta chain) appeared a few times. The data were obtained in a study of blood T cell repertoires in COVID-19. Study as a whole: There were acute and convalescent COVID-19 samples, and they came from the United States, Italy and Spain.

Measured with immunoSEQ multiplex PCR; TCRdb has only the in-frame clones, and not every one. The table records some 180,000 clones, roughly four fifths of them present only once. Unmatched junction bases numbered 2, after V lost 4 bases and J lost 2 bases. Germline CDR1 SSHAT, CDR2 FNYEAQ (reference sequence). This CDR3 has 15 residues. The chain links TRBV7-7 to TRBJ2-2; TRBD2 aligns across 9 bases. This sequence originates from a woman older than 75 with COVID-19, enrolled during active disease. Input material: peripheral blood. DNA of the CDR3: TGTGCCAGCAGCTCTAGCGGGGTAAACACCGGGGAGCTGTTTTTT. This sequence encodes CASSSSGVNTGELFF. The full variable domain, in which reference TRBV7-7 and TRBJ2-2 provide the parts outside the CDR3, is GAGVSQSPRYKVTKRGQDVTLRCDPISSHATLYWYQQALGQGPEFLTYFNYEAQPDKSGLPSDRFSAERPEGSISTLTIQRTEQRDSAMYRCASSSSGVNTGELFFGEGSRLTVL.